The 4 T cell receptor beta chains below all came from one sample that was sequenced in a study of cytomegalovirus exposure and HLA in healthy donors. PCR used 60 Vbeta primers and 13 Jbeta primers. TCRdb's table, derived via immunoSEQ multiplex PCR, lists solely in-frame clones and lacks some. Here the sample spans about 100,000 clones, approximately 82% being singletons. Sequencing used PBMCs. Source of these receptors: a woman aged 18-29 years in good health and CMV-seronegative.

The rearrangement uses TRBV7-2 and TRBJ2-1; no reliable D call. The CDR3 has 14 amino acids. Germline CDR1 reads SGHTA; CDR2 reads FQGNSA. Deletions cut 4 bases from V and 3 bases from J, with 10 bases between. The CDR3 nucleotides are TGTGCCAGCAGCTCAGACTCGGACTACAATGAGCAGTTCTTC. It translates to CASSSDSDYNEQFF.

The V gene is TRBV9, the J gene TRBJ1-5, with 9 bases identical to TRBD1. The CDR3 covers 15 residues. Germline assignment: CDR1 SGDLS and CDR2 YYNGEE. Trimming at V came to 3 bases and at J to 5 bases, leaving 6 bases not matched to a gene. CDR3 DNA sequence: TGTGCCAGCAGCGAACGGACAGGGGTCGATCAGCCCCAGCATTTT. Its protein product is CASSERTGVDQPQHF.

The rearrangement joins TRBV12-2 to TRBJ2-3; TRBD2, as called in the table, went unchecked against the DNA. TRBV12-2 corresponds to a pseudogene. The CDR3 has 20 amino acids. The CDR3 DNA reads TGTGCAAGTCGCTTACGCCTAGCGGGAGACCGGTGCTTAGACACAGATACGCAGTATTTT. Protein: CASRLRLAGDRCLDTDTQYF.

The chain couples TRBV7-8 to TRBJ1-5; 7 nucleotides line up with TRBD1. Germline CDR1 SGHVS, CDR2 FQNEAQ. The CDR3 runs 17 residues. Trimming removed 4 bases from V and 1 base from J; junction bases left unmatched: 10. The CDR3 region has the DNA TGTGCCAGCAGCTCCACAACGATACAGGGGAGCAATCAGCCCCAGCATTTT. It encodes CASSSTTIQGSNQPQHF.